This section outlines one T cell receptor beta chain sequence together with its context. Clones were read by immunoSEQ multiplex PCR, and TCRdb kept only the in-frame ones, dropping some. The table includes 640,000 or so clones, about 90% detected once. V gave up 8 bases and J gave up 8 bases, with 13 bases separating them. Per germline, CDR1 SGHAT and CDR2 FQNNGV. This CDR3 contains 13 residues. The data stem from a study of shared T cell receptors in the human thymus. These data also formed part of another study, on human thymus T cells. That publication notes: Unrelated individuals had highly overlapping thymic repertoires, as reported in related research.

This TCR was recovered from a boy under two years old with a congenital heart defect. The rearrangement uses TRBV11-2 and TRBJ1-6; D might be TRBD1 (6 bases). The material sequenced was thymocytes. The CDR3 loop is CASGQGIDSPLHF. The DNA for the CDR3 is TGTGCCAGCGGCCAGGGGATTGATTCACCCCTCCACTTT.